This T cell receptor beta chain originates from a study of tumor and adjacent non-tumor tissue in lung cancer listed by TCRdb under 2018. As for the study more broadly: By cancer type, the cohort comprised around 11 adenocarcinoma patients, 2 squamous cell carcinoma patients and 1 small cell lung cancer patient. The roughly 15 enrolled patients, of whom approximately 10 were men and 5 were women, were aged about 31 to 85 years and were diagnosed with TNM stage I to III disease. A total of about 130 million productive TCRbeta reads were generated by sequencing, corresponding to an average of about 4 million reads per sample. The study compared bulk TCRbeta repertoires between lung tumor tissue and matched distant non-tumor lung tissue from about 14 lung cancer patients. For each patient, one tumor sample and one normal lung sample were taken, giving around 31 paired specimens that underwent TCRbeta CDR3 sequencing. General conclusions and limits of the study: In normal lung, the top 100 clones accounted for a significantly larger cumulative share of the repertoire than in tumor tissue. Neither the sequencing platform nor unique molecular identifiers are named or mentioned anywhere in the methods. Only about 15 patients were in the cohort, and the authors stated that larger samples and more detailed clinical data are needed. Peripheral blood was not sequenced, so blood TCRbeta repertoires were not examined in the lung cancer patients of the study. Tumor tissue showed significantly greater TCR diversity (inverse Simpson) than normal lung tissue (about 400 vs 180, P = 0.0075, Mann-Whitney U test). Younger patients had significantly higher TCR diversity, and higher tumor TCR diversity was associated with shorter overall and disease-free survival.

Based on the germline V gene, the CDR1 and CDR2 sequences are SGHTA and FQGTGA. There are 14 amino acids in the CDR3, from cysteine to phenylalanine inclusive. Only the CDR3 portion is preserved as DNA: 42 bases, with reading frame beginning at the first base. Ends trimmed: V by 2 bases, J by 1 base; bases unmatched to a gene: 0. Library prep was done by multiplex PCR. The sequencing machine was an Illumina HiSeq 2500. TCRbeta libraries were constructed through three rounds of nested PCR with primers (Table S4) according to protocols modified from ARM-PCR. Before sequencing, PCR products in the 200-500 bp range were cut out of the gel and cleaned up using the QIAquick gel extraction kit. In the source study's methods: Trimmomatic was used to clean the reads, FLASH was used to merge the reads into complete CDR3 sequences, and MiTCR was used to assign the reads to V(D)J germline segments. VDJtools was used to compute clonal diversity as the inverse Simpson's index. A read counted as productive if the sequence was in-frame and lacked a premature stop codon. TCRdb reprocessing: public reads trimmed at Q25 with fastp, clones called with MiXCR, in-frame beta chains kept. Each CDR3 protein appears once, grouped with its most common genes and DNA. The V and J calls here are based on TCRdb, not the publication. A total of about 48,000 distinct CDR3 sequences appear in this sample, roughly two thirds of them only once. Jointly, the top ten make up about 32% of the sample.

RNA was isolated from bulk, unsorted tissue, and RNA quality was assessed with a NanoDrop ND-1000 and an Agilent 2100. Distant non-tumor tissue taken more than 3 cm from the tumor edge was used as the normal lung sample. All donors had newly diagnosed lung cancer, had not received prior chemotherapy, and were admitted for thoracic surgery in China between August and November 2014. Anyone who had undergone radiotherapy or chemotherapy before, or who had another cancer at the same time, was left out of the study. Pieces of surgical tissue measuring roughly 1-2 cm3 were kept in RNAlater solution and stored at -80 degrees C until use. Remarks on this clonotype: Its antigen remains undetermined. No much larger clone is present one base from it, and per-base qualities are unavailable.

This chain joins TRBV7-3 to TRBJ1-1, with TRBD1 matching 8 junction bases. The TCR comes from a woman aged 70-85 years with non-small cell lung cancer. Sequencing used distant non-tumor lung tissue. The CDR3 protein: CASSLGTGNTEAFF. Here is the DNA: TGTGCCAGCAGCTTAGGGACAGGGAACACTGAAGCTTTCTTT.